The rows below give T cell receptor beta chains drawn from one sample of a study of OX40 agonist ivuxolimab in advanced cancers. Assay used: immunoSEQ multiplex PCR; TCRdb lists only in-frame clones, some missing. Altogether about 60,000 clones are present, approximately 78% being singletons, with the ten largest covering roughly 1.9%. This material consisted of CD4+ or CD8+ T cells sorted from blood, taken in a trial of the OX40 agonist ivuxolimab. The receptors shown here come from an adult with an advanced solid tumor such as melanoma, head and neck, liver or kidney cancer. Each CDR3 is given with its conserved first and last residue. Each record gives: D gene, clone size, J gene, V gene, CDR3 protein, CDR3 DNA. A D gene is named only where the DNA matches it firmly. The size field is filled for only some rows; it gives once, few, many or a size class.

D: -; size: -; J: TRBJ2-5; V: TRBV19; CDR3: CASSRELLFLGTQYF; DNA: TGTGCCAGTAGTCGGGAGTTACTCTTCCTCGGGACCCAGTACTTC
D: -; size: -; J: TRBJ2-5; V: TRBV11-3; CDR3: CASSLGLLAQKETQYF; DNA: TGTGCCAGCAGCTTGGGGCTCTTGGCGCAAAAAGAGACCCAGTACTTC
D: -; size: -; J: TRBJ2-5; V: TRBV11-3; CDR3: CASSPPLSVQETQYF; DNA: TGTGCCAGCAGCCCCCCCCTTTCAGTACAAGAGACCCAGTACTTC
D: TRBD1; size: -; J: TRBJ1-1; V: TRBV11-2; CDR3: CATQGADTEAFF; DNA: TGTGCCACCCAGGGGGCGGACACTGAAGCTTTCTTT
D: -; size: -; J: TRBJ2-1; V: TRBV7-2; CDR3: CASSPPGTSYNEQFF; DNA: TGTGCCAGCAGCCCGCCCGGGACCTCCTACAATGAGCAGTTCTTC
D: TRBD2; size: -; J: TRBJ2-2; V: TRBV19; CDR3: CASTHSGRANWGTGELFF; DNA: TGTGCCAGTACTCATAGCGGGAGGGCCAACTGGGGTACCGGGGAGCTGTTTTTT
D: -; size: few; J: TRBJ2-1; V: TRBV7-9; CDR3: CASRALGLFHEQFF; DNA: TGTGCCAGCAGGGCCCTCGGGTTATTCCATGAGCAGTTCTTC
D: -; size: -; J: TRBJ2-3; V: TRBV5-1; CDR3: CASSLTTTDTQYF; DNA: TGCGCCAGCAGCTTGACAACCACAGATACGCAGTATTTT
D: -; size: -; J: TRBJ2-1; V: TRBV10-1; CDR3: CASSEGTVSYNEQFF; DNA: TGCGCCAGCAGTGAAGGGACTGTTTCCTACAATGAGCAGTTCTTC
D: -; size: -; J: TRBJ1-4; V: TRBV7-9; CDR3: CASEGTANEKLFF; DNA: TGTGCCAGCGAGGGAACGGCCAATGAAAAACTGTTTTTT
D: -; size: -; J: TRBJ2-7; V: TRBV14; CDR3: CASSQGSGLNSYEQYF; DNA: TGTGCCAGCAGCCAAGGTTCCGGACTGAACTCCTACGAGCAGTACTTC
D: TRBD2; size: -; J: TRBJ2-6; V: TRBV5-5; CDR3: CASSLLAGDSGANVLTF; DNA: TGTGCCAGCAGCCTACTAGCGGGGGACTCTGGGGCCAACGTCCTGACTTTC
D: -; size: -; J: TRBJ2-1; V: TRBV5-1; CDR3: CASSLGTDSSYNEQFF; DNA: TGCGCCAGCAGCTTGGGTACAGATAGCTCCTACAATGAGCAGTTCTTC
D: TRBD2; size: -; J: TRBJ2-1; V: TRBV7-3; CDR3: CASSFSGTSTYNEQFF; DNA: TGTGCCAGCAGCTTCTCCGGGACTAGCACCTACAATGAGCAGTTCTTC
D: -; size: -; J: TRBJ2-7; V: TRBV5-1; CDR3: CASSLVTAGPYEQYF; DNA: TGCGCCAGCAGCTTGGTGACTGCAGGGCCCTACGAGCAGTACTTC
D: -; size: -; J: TRBJ1-4; V: TRBV7-2; CDR3: CASSEPGIEKLFF; DNA: TGTGCCAGCAGCGAGCCCGGGATTGAAAAACTGTTTTTT
D: -; size: -; J: TRBJ1-3; V: TRBV5-4; CDR3: CASSLGRGPHSGNTIYF; DNA: TGTGCCAGCAGCTTGGGGAGGGGCCCACACTCTGGAAACACCATATATTTT
D: -; size: few; J: TRBJ2-1; V: TRBV2; CDR3: CASNGQGSYNEQFF; DNA: TGTGCCAGCAATGGCCAGGGGTCATACAATGAGCAGTTCTTC
D: TRBD1; size: -; J: TRBJ2-3; V: TRBV5-1; CDR3: CASRTGTYTFSTDTQYF; DNA: TGCGCCAGCAGGACAGGGACCTATACTTTTAGCACAGATACGCAGTATTTT
D: TRBD2; size: once; J: TRBJ2-3; V: TRBV7-2; CDR3: CASGLAGGTDTQYF; DNA: TGTGCAAGCGGACTAGCGGGAGGAACAGATACGCAGTATTTT
D: TRBD1; size: once; J: TRBJ1-2; V: TRBV7-9; CDR3: CASRRDSYGYTF; DNA: TGTGCCAGCAGGAGGGACAGCTATGGCTACACCTTC
D: -; size: -; J: TRBJ1-1; V: TRBV18; CDR3: CASSPSGSRNTEAFF; DNA: TGTGCCAGCTCACCATCGGGTTCTAGGAACACTGAAGCTTTCTTT
D: -; size: -; J: TRBJ2-7; V: TRBV7-9; CDR3: CASSWTSSYEQYF; DNA: TGTGCCAGCAGCTGGACTTCTAGCTACGAGCAGTACTTC
D: TRBD1; size: -; J: TRBJ1-1; V: TRBV5-1; CDR3: CASSATGPNTEAFF; DNA: TGCGCCAGCAGCGCGACAGGGCCGAACACTGAAGCTTTCTTT
D: -; size: -; J: TRBJ1-6; V: TRBV2; CDR3: CASRVTNSPLHF; DNA: TGTGCCAGCAGAGTGACAAATTCACCCCTCCACTTT
D: -; size: -; J: TRBJ1-4; V: TRBV5-1; CDR3: CASSLNHRRWGEKLFF; DNA: TGCGCCAGCAGCCTCAACCACAGGCGTTGGGGTGAAAAACTGTTTTTT